The T cell receptor beta chain described here comes from a study of OX40 agonist ivuxolimab in advanced cancers. Across the whole study: One patient with hepatocellular carcinoma and two with cutaneous melanoma, three in all, had partial responses.

The assay was immunoSEQ multiplex PCR, and TCRdb's table has in-frame clones only and misses some. The sample contains 55,000 to 70,000 clones, approximately 86% of which appear only once. The study's findings and limits: At doses 0.1 to 3.0 mg/kg, CD4+ and CD8+ clones expanded. In general, CD8+ T cells held more expanded clones than CD4+ did, on average.

With respect to this clone: The target antigen is unknown.

CDR1 and CDR2 (germline): MNHNS, SASEGT. Trimming cost V 4 bases and J 1 base; bases outside gene matches: 6. This CDR3 region has 15 residues. The chain has TRBV6-1 and TRBJ2-5; TRBD1 matches 7 bases. The specimen comprised CD4+ or CD8+ T cells sorted from blood, sampled in a trial of the OX40 agonist ivuxolimab. The clonotype comes from an adult with an advanced solid tumor such as melanoma, head and neck, liver or kidney cancer. The CDR3 sequence: CASSVVTGPQETQYF. The CDR3 DNA reads TGTGCCAGCAGTGTGGTGACAGGGCCCCAAGAGACCCAGTACTTC.